A selection of T cell receptor beta chains follows, all from one sample in a study of cytomegalovirus exposure and HLA in healthy donors. Some clones are missing from TCRdb's copy, which holds only in-frame ones; the method was immunoSEQ multiplex PCR. The sample consists of 65,000 to 70,000 clones, roughly nine tenths of them appearing once. Sequenced: PBMCs. These TCRs come from a woman in her 30s in good health and CMV-seropositive. Both conserved end residues are part of each CDR3. The order of the fields is D gene, clone size, J gene, V gene, CDR3 DNA, CDR3 protein. D genes are given only for firm matches. Clone sizes are given selectively: once, few, many, or a class where the clone is expanded.

d_call: TRBD2; clone_size: .; j_call: TRBJ2-1; v_call: TRBV4-1; cdr3_nt: TGCGCCAGCAGACCCGGACTAGCGGGACACAATGAGCAGTTCTTC; cdr3_aa: CASRPGLAGHNEQFF
d_call: .; clone_size: .; j_call: TRBJ2-7; v_call: TRBV21-1; cdr3_nt: TGTGCCAGCAGTTGCCCGGGACTCCTAGCCTACGAGCAGTACTTC; cdr3_aa: CASSCPGLLAYEQYF
d_call: .; clone_size: once; j_call: TRBJ1-6; v_call: TRBV2; cdr3_nt: TGTGCCAGCAGTGAATGGGGCAGGGATTCACCCCTCCACTTT; cdr3_aa: CASSEWGRDSPLHF
d_call: .; clone_size: .; j_call: TRBJ2-1; v_call: TRBV4-1; cdr3_nt: TGCGCCAGCAGCCCGCTTTACTTATCCTACAATGAGCAGTTCTTC; cdr3_aa: CASSPLYLSYNEQFF
d_call: TRBD2; clone_size: .; j_call: TRBJ2-7; v_call: TRBV29-1; cdr3_nt: TGCAGCGTTGAAGGGGCGGGAGGGGGGAGGTCCTACGAGCAGTACTTC; cdr3_aa: CSVEGAGGGRSYEQYF
d_call: .; clone_size: .; j_call: TRBJ2-7; v_call: TRBV19; cdr3_nt: TGTGCCAGTAGTAACGCGGGATGGGGCTACGAGCAGTACTTC; cdr3_aa: CASSNAGWGYEQYF
d_call: TRBD1; clone_size: .; j_call: TRBJ1-3; v_call: TRBV9; cdr3_nt: TGTGCCAGCAGCGTGGGGACAGCCTCTGGAAACACCATATATTTT; cdr3_aa: CASSVGTASGNTIYF
d_call: TRBD2; clone_size: .; j_call: TRBJ2-3; v_call: TRBV6-4; cdr3_nt: TGTGCCAGCAGTGATTCAGGGAGGGAAGATACGCAGTATTTT; cdr3_aa: CASSDSGREDTQYF
d_call: TRBD1; clone_size: .; j_call: TRBJ1-3; v_call: TRBV28; cdr3_nt: TGTGCCAGCAGTTCTACCGGACAGGGTCGTGAATCGGGAGGAAACACCATATATTTT; cdr3_aa: CASSSTGQGRESGGNTIYF
d_call: TRBD2; clone_size: .; j_call: TRBJ2-1; v_call: TRBV6-4; cdr3_nt: TGTGCCAGCAGTGCTAGCGGGGGTACCTACAATGAGCAGTTCTTC; cdr3_aa: CASSASGGTYNEQFF
d_call: .; clone_size: .; j_call: TRBJ2-3; v_call: TRBV6-6; cdr3_nt: TGTGCCAGCAGTAGGGTGCGGGGGCGGGAGACAGATACGCAGTATTTT; cdr3_aa: CASSRVRGRETDTQYF
d_call: .; clone_size: .; j_call: TRBJ1-2; v_call: TRBV5-1; cdr3_nt: TGCGCCAGCAGCTACAGGGCCGGATCCTATGGCTACACCTTC; cdr3_aa: CASSYRAGSYGYTF
d_call: TRBD1; clone_size: .; j_call: TRBJ1-5; v_call: TRBV28; cdr3_nt: TGTGCCAGCAGTTTACCCTGGGACAGTAGCAATCAGCCCCAGCATTTT; cdr3_aa: CASSLPWDSSNQPQHF
d_call: .; clone_size: .; j_call: TRBJ1-2; v_call: TRBV6-5; cdr3_nt: TGTGCCAGCAGTTACGACAGAATGGATGGCTACACCTTC; cdr3_aa: CASSYDRMDGYTF
d_call: TRBD1; clone_size: .; j_call: TRBJ1-1; v_call: TRBV6-5; cdr3_nt: TGTGCCAGCAGTTTTCGGGACAGCTTGAACACTGAAGCTTTCTTT; cdr3_aa: CASSFRDSLNTEAFF
d_call: TRBD2; clone_size: .; j_call: TRBJ2-7; v_call: TRBV18; cdr3_nt: TGTGCCAGCTCACCACCAATAACTAGCGGAGGCGACTGGAACGAGCAGTACTTC; cdr3_aa: CASSPPITSGGDWNEQYF